One and the same sample provided the 26 T cell receptor beta chains below, sequenced in a study of OX40 agonist ivuxolimab in advanced cancers. Sequenced by immunoSEQ multiplex PCR; TCRdb stores in-frame clones only, minus some. Of about 150,000 clones listed, more than 85% are singletons. The sequencing used CD4+ or CD8+ T cells sorted from blood, collected in a trial of the OX40 agonist ivuxolimab. These receptors were taken from an adult with an advanced solid tumor such as melanoma, head and neck, liver or kidney cancer.

The chain is built from TRBV27 and TRBJ2-7; 9 nucleotides align to TRBD1. The CDR3 covers 14 residues. The V gene's germline CDR1 is MNHEY and CDR2 SMNVEV (reference sequence). The trim removed 8 bases at V and 7 bases at J, leaving 12 bases unmatched. The CDR3 nucleotides are TGTGCCAGCCGACAGGGGGACAAGCGAGGGGAGCAGTACTTC. The encoded protein is CASRQGDKRGEQYF.

The genes are TRBV7-9 and TRBJ2-5, with 13 bases identical to TRBD2. This CDR3 has 16 amino acids. Germline V gives CDR1 SEHNR, CDR2 FQNEAQ (reference sequence). Unmatched junction bases numbered 8, after V lost 4 bases and J lost 6 bases. This chain's CDR3 is CASSSLGLAGEQTQYF. In DNA form, the CDR3 reads TGTGCCAGCAGCTCCCTTGGACTAGCGGGGGAACAGACCCAGTACTTC.

The rearrangement uses TRBV29-1 and TRBJ1-2; TRBD1 matches at 8 bases. The CDR3 is 15 amino acids. The germline gives CDR1 SQVTM, CDR2 ANQGSEA. With V trimmed by 5 bases and J by 3 bases, 11 bases remained unmatched. Here the CDR3 DNA reads TGCAGCGTTATGGACAGGGCCCAACTCGACTATGGCTACACCTTC. Translation: CSVMDRAQLDYGYTF.

The rearrangement joins TRBV7-9 to TRBJ1-4, with D possibly matching TRBD1 (5 bases). Germline V gene data show CDR1 as SEHNR and CDR2 as FQNEAQ (reference sequence). Trimming pared 3 bases from V and 8 bases from J, leaving 19 bases between. This CDR3 has 16 amino acids. As DNA, the CDR3 is TGTGCCAGCAGCTTGGTGAACCAGGGATTTCGAGAAAAACTGTTTTTT. It is translated as CASSLVNQGFREKLFF. Variable domain in full (rest from reference TRBV7-9 and TRBJ1-4): DTGVSQNPRHKITKRGQNVTFRCDPISEHNRLYWYRQTLGQGPEFLTYFQNEAQLEKSRLLSDRFSAERPKGSFSTLEIQRTEQGDSAMYLCASSLVNQGFREKLFFGSGTQLSVL.

CDR3 nucleotide sequence: TGTGCCTGGAGTGTGGGACTCTATGGCTACACCTTC. The encoded protein is CAWSVGLYGYTF. The chain carries TRBV30 and TRBJ1-2; TRBD1 is a possible D gene (5 bases). Looked up from germline, CDR1 is GTSNPN and CDR2 is SVGIG (reference sequence). The CDR3 is 12 amino acids. Trimming stripped 0 bases from V and 4 bases from J, with 6 bases between.

This clone is a singleton in its sample. The genes are TRBV5-1 and TRBJ2-5; 13 bases align to TRBD2. The CDR3 spans 16 residues. Germline V gene lookup returns CDR1 SGHRS and CDR2 YFSETQ. V shed 0 bases and J 2 bases; nucleotides not matched to a gene: 1. The CDR3 nucleotides read TGCGCCAGCAGCTTGGCGGGACTAGCGGGGCAAGAGACCCAGTACTTC. Protein: CASSLAGLAGQETQYF.

This sequence joins TRBV5-1 and TRBJ1-4; TRBD1 matches 7 bases. Germline V gene sequence: CDR1 SGHRS, CDR2 YFSETQ. The V gene end was trimmed by 5 bases and the J gene end by 4 bases; junction bases not matched to a gene: 5. This CDR3 has 14 amino acids. The CDR3 protein is CASSTDRNNEKLFF. CDR3 DNA sequence: TGCGCCAGCAGTACGGACAGGAATAATGAAAAACTGTTTTTT.

The rearrangement uses TRBV27 and TRBJ1-1; 9 bases are shared with TRBD1. The CDR3 has 14 amino acids. Germline V gene sequence: CDR1 MNHEY, CDR2 SMNVEV (reference sequence). The trim removed 5 bases at V and 4 bases at J, leaving 5 bases unmatched. The CDR3 here is CASSKLTGGTEAFF. The DNA for the CDR3 is TGTGCCAGCAGTAAATTGACAGGGGGCACTGAAGCTTTCTTT.

The V gene is TRBV7-2, the J gene TRBJ2-7; 8 bases match TRBD2. The germline CDR1 and CDR2 sequences are SGHTA and FQGNSA. The CDR3 has 13 residues. The V segment lost 1 base and the J segment 10 bases; nucleotides outside the gene matches: 6. CDR3 sequence reads: CASSLVPGGEQYF. CDR3 coding DNA: TGTGCCAGCAGCTTAGTTCCGGGGGGGGAACAGTACTTC.

The rearrangement uses TRBV28 and TRBJ2-5, with 7 bases fitting TRBD2. The trim removed 6 bases at V and 1 base at J, leaving 5 bases unmatched. The germline V gene encodes CDR1 MDHEN and CDR2 SYDVKM. This CDR3 region has 14 residues. CDR3 sequence (DNA): TGTGCCAGCAGCCTAGCGGCGCTCCAAGAGACCCAGTACTTC. As protein: CASSLAALQETQYF.

CDR3: CASSSQLQAGYTF. The CDR3, as DNA: TGTGCCAGCAGCTCCCAACTTCAGGCGGGCTACACCTTC. This chain connects TRBV7-2 to TRBJ1-2; unclear D gene. V was clipped by 4 bases and J by 8 bases, with 14 bases between them. From germline, CDR1 is SGHTA and CDR2 FQGNSA. CDR3 length: 13 amino acids.

This chain connects TRBV18 to TRBJ2-2; D is unresolved. This CDR3 spans 13 amino acids. Per the germline V gene, CDR1 is KGHSH and CDR2 is LQKENI. V lost 6 bases, J lost 3 bases, and 8 bases lay in between. The CDR3 reads CASSETYTGELFF. The CDR3 DNA reads TGTGCCAGCTCGGAGACATACACCGGGGAGCTGTTTTTT.

The V and J genes are TRBV18 and TRBJ2-3; 9 nucleotides line up with TRBD1. V gave up 0 bases and J gave up 4 bases; unmatched junction bases: 8. The CDR3 runs 17 residues. Germline CDR1 is KGHSH and CDR2 is LQKENI. This chain's CDR3 is CASSPPTYRGPADTQYF. CDR3 bases: TGTGCCAGCTCACCACCGACTTACAGGGGGCCCGCAGATACGCAGTATTTT.

V and J are TRBV4-1 and TRBJ2-1; TRBD2 agrees at 16 bases. The V segment lost 4 bases and the J segment 4 bases; nucleotides outside the gene matches: 10. This CDR3 comprises 19 residues. Germline V gives CDR1 MGHRA, CDR2 YSYEKL. Here the CDR3 DNA reads TGCGCCAGCAGCCGGGGACTAGCGGGGGGGCGAGACGGGTACAATGAGCAGTTCTTC. Residues: CASSRGLAGGRDGYNEQFF.

The chain recombines TRBV7-9 with TRBJ2-5; no firm D call. Trimming pared 2 bases from V and 2 bases from J, leaving 6 bases between. The CDR3 has 13 residues. In germline, CDR1 is SEHNR, CDR2 FQNEAQ (reference sequence). CDR3 bases: TGTGCCAGCAGCTTACGGATTCAAGAGACCCAGTACTTC. Encoded protein: CASSLRIQETQYF.

CDR3 in amino acids: CASSLRGGASNQPQHF. CDR3 DNA sequence: TGTGCCAGCAGTTTACGAGGGGGAGCTAGCAATCAGCCCCAGCATTTT. The rearrangement uses TRBV27 and TRBJ1-5; a weak D match, TRBD1 (6 bases). V dropped 2 bases and J dropped 0 bases, with 11 bases sitting between them. The CDR3 sequence is 16 residues long. Germline lookup yields CDR1 MNHEY and CDR2 SMNVEV (reference sequence).

V gene TRBV28 combines with J gene TRBJ1-3; possibly TRBD1 for D (6 bases). Trimming removed 2 bases at V and 7 bases at J, with 12 bases between. The germline CDR1 and CDR2 sequences are MDHEN and SYDVKM. The CDR3 totals 14 residues. In DNA form, the CDR3 reads TGTGCCAGCAGTTTACCAGGGGCGGGGAACACCATATATTTT. Its protein is CASSLPGAGNTIYF. The full variable domain, its missing parts supplied by reference TRBV28 and TRBJ1-3, is DVKVTQSSRYLVKRTGEKVFLECVQDMDHENMFWYRQDPGLGLRLIYFSYDVKMKEKGDIPEGYSVSREKKERFSLILESASTNQTSMYLCASSLPGAGNTIYFGEGSWLTVV.

The V call is TRBV6-6, the J call TRBJ2-7; 8 nucleotides agree with TRBD1. J lost 2 bases, V lost 0 bases, and 0 bases had no gene match. This CDR3 region has 14 residues. Germline values: CDR1 MNHNY, CDR2 SVGAGI (reference sequence). CDR3 residues: CASSYSTGAYEQYF. In nucleotides, the CDR3 is TGTGCCAGCAGTTACTCGACAGGGGCCTACGAGCAGTACTTC.

The chain uses TRBV5-4 and TRBJ2-6, with D hard to call. The germline V and J ends were trimmed by 1 base and 0 bases, with 11 bases remaining between them. The CDR3 contains 17 residues. CDR1 is SGHNT, CDR2 YYREEE, per germline (reference sequence). The CDR3 sequence: CASSLLPARSGANVLTF. The CDR3 region has the DNA TGTGCCAGCAGCTTGTTGCCGGCCCGCTCTGGGGCCAACGTCCTGACTTTC. The full variable domain, with the rest looked up from reference TRBV5-4 and TRBJ2-6, is ETGVTQSPTHLIKTRGQQVTLRCSSQSGHNTVSWYQQALGQGPQFIFQYYREEENGRGNFPPRFSGLQFPNYSSELNVNALELDDSALYLCASSLLPARSGANVLTFGAGSRLTVL.

The V and J genes are TRBV29-1 and TRBJ2-1; D gene ambiguous. Germline values: CDR1 SQVTM, CDR2 ANQGSEA. The CDR3 loop spans 13 amino acids. V dropped 7 bases and J dropped 0 bases, with 10 bases sitting between them. Written as DNA, the CDR3 is TGCAGCGAGGACGGGCCCTCCTACAATGAGCAGTTCTTC. The encoded protein is CSEDGPSYNEQFF.

The chain carries TRBV5-4 and TRBJ2-2, with a possible D match to TRBD1 (6 bases). V was clipped by 0 bases and J by 8 bases, with 14 bases between them. In germline, CDR1 is SGHNT, CDR2 YYREEE (reference sequence). The CDR3 is 15 amino acids. In nucleotides, the CDR3 is TGTGCCAGCAGCTTGGCCATACAGGGCCCAGGGGAGCTGTTTTTT. It specifies CASSLAIQGPGELFF.

This chain connects TRBV15 to TRBJ2-1; 8 bases are shared with TRBD1. J gave up 8 bases and V 6 bases, and 12 bases lay outside the gene matches. The germline V gene has CDR1 LNHNV and CDR2 YYDKDF (reference sequence). This CDR3 is 15 amino acids long. The CDR3 region has the DNA TGTGCCACCAGAACCGGGACAGGCGGCAGGGATGAGCAGTTCTTC. This codes for CATRTGTGGRDEQFF.

The chain combines TRBV7-8 with TRBJ1-1, with D perhaps matching TRBD1 (6 bases). The CDR3 covers 15 residues. Germline V lookup: CDR1 SGHVS, CDR2 FQNEAQ. The ends were cut back, 4 bases at V and 0 bases at J, with 12 bases in the middle. The CDR3 DNA follows: TGTGCCAGCAGCTCGGGAAGGGACATGAACACTGAAGCTTTCTTT. It is translated as CASSSGRDMNTEAFF.

The chain recombines TRBV29-1 with TRBJ1-4; D call uncertain. V lost 1 base and J lost 4, with 4 bases in between. The CDR3 covers 12 residues. Looked up from germline, CDR1 is SQVTM and CDR2 is ANQGSEA. The CDR3 DNA reads TGCAGCGTTGAAGTCTTTAATGAAAAACTGTTTTTT. It specifies CSVEVFNEKLFF.

With regard to this clone: The same CDR3 also results from other DNA sequences found in this sample. The rearrangement uses TRBV7-2 and TRBJ1-1; no reliable D call. V was shortened by 1 base and J by 1 base, with 7 bases between the two germline ends. Germline values: CDR1 SGHTA, CDR2 FQGNSA. CDR3 size: 14 residues. The CDR3 reads CASSLGGGNTEAFF. DNA of the CDR3: TGTGCCAGCAGCTTAGGGGGAGGGAACACTGAAGCTTTCTTT. Full variable domain (outside the CDR3, taken from reference TRBV7-2 and TRBJ1-1): GAGVSQSPSNKVTEKGKDVELRCDPISGHTALYWYRQSLGQGLEFLIYFQGNSAPDKSGLPSDRFSAERTGGSVSTLTIQRTQQEDSAVYLCASSLGGGNTEAFFGQGTRLTVV.

The rearrangement links TRBV10-3 to TRBJ1-6; 8 bases agree with TRBD1. V dropped 5 bases and J dropped 1; count of bases not matched to a gene: 4. The germline V gene has CDR1 ENHRY and CDR2 SYGVKD. CDR3 length: 16 amino acids. The DNA of the CDR3 is TGTGCCATCAGTCGACAGGGGATATCCTATAATTCACCCCTCCACTTT. It translates to CAISRQGISYNSPLHF.